This T cell receptor (beta chain) was captured in a study of blood T cell repertoires in COVID-19 (dated by TCRdb to between 2020 and 2021). Notes on the research overall: The collaborator samples originated in the United States, Italy and Spain and spanned the acute and convalescent phases of COVID-19. The material from the prospective study consisted of cDNA or gDNA derived from T cells, B-cell-depleted T cells, or PBMCs. Deeply sampled blood TCRbeta repertoires from subjects exposed to, actively infected with, or recovered from COVID-19 were included in the dataset. A freely available public database, intended as a resource for researchers studying the immune response to SARS-CoV-2, is where the repertoires were released. Samples were obtained from the ongoing ImmuneRACE study (first 160 participants) and from 1,000 to 1,500 subjects provided by 6 global collaborators. Nearly every sample came with metadata listing a de-identified subject ID, COVID-19 status, age in years and sex. Where HLA class I and class II types were available, the types were taken from metadata supplied by the sample provider, not from assay-based typing. Points the paper makes about the study in general: The amount of clinical and demographic metadata varied by source and participant and was provided uncurated.

The CDR3 starts with the cysteine, ends with the phenylalanine, and has 13 residues. Solely the CDR3 DNA is kept, with 39 bases framed from the first base. Here V drops 3 bases and J drops 2 bases, and the junction holds 1 base not matched to any gene. CDR1 and CDR2 were assigned from the germline V gene (reference sequence) as DFQATT and SNEGSKA. About this clone itself: Its recognized antigen is unknown. Base-call qualities are not available, and no considerably larger clone is one nucleotide away.

TCRbeta CDR3 regions were amplified from genomic DNA using the immunoSEQ Assay, a bias-controlled multiplex PCR. The source study handled its data this way. Nucleated cell counts per sample were estimated from amplification of reference gene primers within the assay. To quantify the absolute abundance of each unique TCRbeta CDR3 rearrangement, sequence reads were collapsed and filtered. Productive Simpson clonality was computed per sample as the square root of Simpson's diversity index over productive rearrangements. Not all clones reach the TCRdb copy of this immuneACCESS table, which keeps in-frame sequences only. Checked studies attribute under half of the gap to unresolved V genes and leave the rest unexplained. V, J and clone size derive from that table, while D and trimming were established from the DNA sequence. In this sample the table shows 100,000 to 150,000 clones, more than 85% of which occur a single time. The ten largest clones represent roughly 18% of the sample.

Collaborating institutions collected whole blood in K2EDTA tubes following their own protocols. For TCRbeta analysis, collaborator samples were shipped as frozen whole blood, as isolated PBMCs, or as DNA extracted from either sample type. The V gene is TRBV20-1 and the J gene is TRBJ2-7, and TRBD2 matches 10 of the central bases. The sequence was obtained from a man aged 45 to 65 with active or convalescent COVID-19. The sequenced sample consisted of peripheral blood. The CDR3 reads CSASSGGTYEQYF. The DNA is TGCAGTGCTAGTAGCGGGGGGACCTACGAGCAGTACTTC.